This T cell receptor (beta chain) was identified during a study of CD8 T cells in Susac syndrome. The germline gives CDR1 SGDLS, CDR2 YYNGEE. The CDR3 has 15 amino acids. Trimming removed 0 bases from V and 9 bases from J; junction bases left unmatched: 5. RNA, at roughly 0.5 to 1 ug, was reverse transcribed with random hexamers. TCRdb reprocessed the immunoSEQ multiplex PCR reads with MiXCR, giving one entry per CDR3 protein. The sample includes approximately 180,000 distinct CDR3 sequences, 95% of them seen just once. Sequencing input: CD4+ T cells from PBMCs. The V call is TRBV9, the J call TRBJ2-1; 11 nucleotides agree with TRBD2. This TCR was sampled from a human donor with multiple sclerosis. The CDR3 spells CASSVGSGGVGEQFF. DNA for the CDR3: TGTGCCAGCAGCGTAGGTAGCGGGGGGGTTGGTGAGCAGTTCTTC. Full variable domain (outside the CDR3, taken from reference TRBV9 and TRBJ2-1): DSGVTQTPKHLITATGQRVTLRCSPRSGDLSVYWYQQSLDQGLQFLIQYYNGEERAKGNILERFSAQQFPDLHSELNLSSLELGDSALYFCASSVGSGGVGEQFFGPGTRLTVL.